The 21 T cell receptor beta chains listed next were all sequenced from one sample in a study of technical replicates of blood from a handful of donors. Profiling relied on immunoSEQ multiplex PCR, and the TCRdb table lists in-frame clones only, not all of them. The sample lists about 74,000 clones; 95% were seen once. Sample: T cells isolated from PBMCs. These receptors originate from a human donor in good health.

The chain uses TRBV4-1 and TRBJ2-1, with TRBD1 matching over 12 bases. Germline V gene sequence: CDR1 MGHRA, CDR2 YSYEKL. There are 16 residues in the CDR3. The V and J ends lost 1 base and 9 bases, in that order; junction bases with no gene match: 7. The CDR3 sequence: CASSQGHGTGGTEQFF. CDR3 bases: TGCGCCAGCAGCCAAGGACACGGGACAGGGGGCACTGAGCAGTTCTTC.

This sequence joins TRBV6-4 and TRBJ1-5; no clear D gene. The germline CDR1 and CDR2 sequences are MRHNA and SNTAGT. This CDR3 is built from 13 residues. Trimming took off 5 bases at V and 5 bases at J, with 10 bases between the two ends. This chain's CDR3 is CASSSDSYQPQHF. In nucleotides, the CDR3 is TGTGCCAGCAGTTCCGACTCGTATCAGCCCCAGCATTTT.

The rearrangement links TRBV27 to TRBJ1-4; D may be TRBD1 (6 bases). The CDR3 totals 16 residues. V was clipped by 5 bases and J by 10 bases, with 23 bases between them. From germline, CDR1 is MNHEY and CDR2 SMNVEV (reference sequence). The chain's CDR3 is CASSTPLGKGGGKLFF. CDR3 in DNA: TGTGCCAGCAGTACGCCCTTGGGGAAAGGGGGTGGAAAACTGTTTTTT.

This chain joins TRBV15 and TRBJ2-7; TRBD2 agrees at 8 bases. J gave up 4 bases and V 3 bases, and 11 bases lay outside the gene matches. The CDR3 is 16 residues long. The germline V gene encodes CDR1 LNHNV and CDR2 YYDKDF (reference sequence). Written as DNA, the CDR3 is TGTGCCACCAGCAGCGGAGCTAGCGGGTTAGATTACGAGCAGTACTTC. Its protein is CATSSGASGLDYEQYF. The full variable domain, completed using reference TRBV15 and TRBJ2-7, is DAMVIQNPRYQVTQFGKPVTLSCSQTLNHNVMYWYQQKSSQAPKLLFHYYDKDFNNEADTPDNFQSRRPNTSFCFLDIRSPGLGDTAMYLCATSSGASGLDYEQYFGPGTRLTVT.

This clone occurred a few times. This sequence joins TRBV10-1 and TRBJ1-1, with TRBD1 matching 8 bases. Per the germline V gene, CDR1 is WNHNN and CDR2 is SYGVQD (reference sequence). Germline trimming cut 2 bases from V and 10 bases from J; bases unmatched to any gene: 3. The CDR3 contains 12 residues. The CDR3 DNA reads as TGCGCCAGCAGTGAGGGGGACAGGAGAGCTTTCTTT. Its protein product is CASSEGDRRAFF.

The J gene is TRBJ1-2, the V gene TRBV6-5, with TRBD1 identical over 7 bases. CDR3 length: 14 amino acids. Germline lookup yields CDR1 MNHEY and CDR2 SVGAGI. The V segment lost 7 bases and the J segment 2 bases; nucleotides outside the gene matches: 7. The CDR3 DNA is TGTGCCAGCAAAACCGAACAGGGGAACTATGGCTACACCTTC. Encoded protein: CASKTEQGNYGYTF.

In DNA, the CDR3 is TGTGCCAGTAGTATAACTAGCGGGCCCTCTCGCGATTACGAGCAGTACTTC. Protein sequence: CASSITSGPSRDYEQYF. J is TRBJ2-7 and V is TRBV19; 9 bases map to TRBD2. The CDR3 runs to 17 residues. The germline V gene has CDR1 LNHDA and CDR2 SQIVND (reference sequence). The junction had 12 bases not matched to a gene; V was cut back by 2 bases and J by 4 bases.

This chain links TRBV5-4 with TRBJ2-7, with a tentative D call TRBD1 (6 bases). Trimming shortened V by 3 bases and J by 6 bases, and 13 bases separated the two germline ends. The V gene's germline CDR1 is SGHNT and CDR2 YYREEE (reference sequence). CDR3 length: 13 residues. CDR3 sequence (DNA): TGTGCCAGCAGCTGGGCTACAGGGCGCGAGCAGTACTTC. Protein sequence: CASSWATGREQYF. Combining the CDR3 with reference TRBV5-4 and TRBJ2-7 gives the whole variable domain ETGVTQSPTHLIKTRGQQVTLRCSSQSGHNTVSWYQQALGQGPQFIFQYYREEENGRGNFPPRFSGLQFPNYSSELNVNALELDDSALYLCASSWATGREQYFGPGTRLTVT.

The gene calls are TRBV9 and TRBJ2-2, with D perhaps TRBD2 (6 bases). V was cut by 3 bases and J by 0 bases, with 9 bases left in between. From germline, CDR1 is SGDLS and CDR2 YYNGEE. The CDR3 extends over 15 amino acids. The chain's CDR3 is CASSGGTPNTGELFF. CDR3 in DNA: TGTGCCAGCAGCGGCGGGACTCCGAACACCGGGGAGCTGTTTTTT.

The gene calls are TRBV5-1 and TRBJ2-7, with 9 bases matching TRBD2. The CDR3 extends over 14 amino acids. The V and J ends lost 3 bases and 4 bases, in that order; junction bases with no gene match: 5. Germline values: CDR1 SGHRS, CDR2 YFSETQ. In DNA form, the CDR3 reads TGCGCCAGCAGCTCGGGACTAGCTGGATACGAGCAGTACTTC. This encodes CASSSGLAGYEQYF.

The V and J genes are TRBV6-5 and TRBJ1-1, with D perhaps TRBD1 (5 bases). The CDR3 runs 15 residues. V lost 0 bases to trimming and J lost 2 bases, with 10 bases between them. Germline V gene lookup returns CDR1 MNHEY and CDR2 SVGAGI. As DNA, the CDR3 is TGTGCCAGCAGTTACTCGTACAGGCGAAACACTGAAGCTTTCTTT. Protein product: CASSYSYRRNTEAFF.

V gene TRBV5-4 combines with J gene TRBJ2-1; 7 nucleotides line up with TRBD1. CDR3 length equals 16 residues. V trimming: 4 bases; J trimming: 3 bases; junction bases outside the gene matches: 10. The germline V gene has CDR1 SGHNT and CDR2 YYREEE (reference sequence). CDR3 sequence reads: CASSHGQDPYYNEQFF. CDR3 DNA sequence: TGTGCCAGCAGCCACGGACAGGACCCATACTACAATGAGCAGTTCTTC.

The gene calls are TRBV5-8 and TRBJ1-6, with D tentatively TRBD1 (6 bases). The V end lost 0 bases, the J end lost 17 bases, and 15 bases lay between the germline ends. The CDR3 is 13 residues long. Germline loops: CDR1 SGHTS, CDR2 YDEGEE. CDR3 region: CASSLAQGWDFHF. The CDR3 nucleotides read TGTGCCAGCAGCTTGGCACAGGGATGGGATTTCCACTTT.

The chain recombines TRBV30 with TRBJ1-4; 7 positions match TRBD1. The CDR3 runs to 14 residues. The V gene's germline CDR1 is GTSNPN and CDR2 SVGIG (reference sequence). V trimming: 0 bases; J trimming: 7 bases; junction bases outside the gene matches: 5. Written as DNA, the CDR3 is TGTGCCTGGAGTGTACAGGGGTCTTTTGAAAAACTGTTTTTT. It is translated as CAWSVQGSFEKLFF.

This chain links TRBV19 with TRBJ2-3, with 10 bases aligning to TRBD1. J was trimmed by 1 base and V by 5 bases; bases with no gene match: 6. Germline assignment: CDR1 LNHDA and CDR2 SQIVND (reference sequence). The CDR3 has 16 residues. The CDR3 loop is CASSSTGGRGTDTQYF. The CDR3 DNA reads TGTGCCAGTAGTTCGACAGGGGGCAGGGGCACAGATACGCAGTATTTT.

This sequence joins TRBV28 and TRBJ2-7, with D possibly being TRBD1 (5 bases). The CDR3 length is 14 residues. V dropped 7 bases and J dropped 4 bases, with 17 bases sitting between them. Per the germline V gene, CDR1 is MDHEN and CDR2 is SYDVKM. The CDR3 here is CASNRIRGEYEQYF. The CDR3 bases are TGTGCCAGCAACCGCATAAGGGGCGAGTACGAGCAGTACTTC.

This chain links TRBV28 with TRBJ1-5; TRBD1 matches 7 bases. J was trimmed by 6 bases and V by 3 bases; bases with no gene match: 11. The germline V gene encodes CDR1 MDHEN and CDR2 SYDVKM. This CDR3 spans 16 amino acids. In nucleotides, the CDR3 is TGTGCCAGCAGTTTGATTAGGAAAGGGGGCCCTCAGCCCCAGCATTTT. It translates to CASSLIRKGGPQPQHF.

This clone was seen once. The chain couples TRBV5-1 to TRBJ2-7; 8 bases are a match to TRBD1. With 5 bases clipped from V and 4 bases from J, the junction kept 8 bases outside the gene matches. Germline CDR1 is SGHRS and CDR2 is YFSETQ. CDR3 length equals 14 residues. CDR3 nucleotides: TGCGCCAGCAGAATTCAACAGGGGGAGTACGAGCAGTACTTC. Its translation: CASRIQQGEYEQYF. Based on the CDR3 plus reference TRBV5-1 and TRBJ2-7, the full variable domain is KAGVTQTPRYLIKTRGQQVTLSCSPISGHRSVSWYQQTPGQGLQFLFEYFSETQRNKGNFPGRFSGRQFSNSRSEMNVSTLELGDSALYLCASRIQQGEYEQYFGPGTRLTVT.

The chain couples TRBV18 to TRBJ1-5, with 9 bases that match TRBD1. CDR1 and CDR2 (germline): KGHSH, LQKENI. The CDR3 runs to 15 residues. The J segment lost 5 bases and the V segment lost 11 bases, leaving 13 bases of the junction unmatched. CDR3 loop: CASQGVQGADQPQHF. As DNA, the CDR3 is TGTGCCTCGCAGGGGGTACAGGGGGCTGATCAGCCCCAGCATTTT.

The CDR3 DNA reads TGCAGCGTTGTTAGGGACTTGACTGGAAACACCATATATTTT. Its protein product is CSVVRDLTGNTIYF. This chain joins TRBV29-1 and TRBJ1-3; possibly TRBD1 for D (5 bases). This CDR3 contains 14 residues. Per germline, CDR1 SQVTM and CDR2 ANQGSEA. The germline V and J ends were trimmed by 4 bases and 2 bases, with 12 bases remaining between them.

This clone was counted once. This rearrangement joins TRBV27 to TRBJ2-7; the match to TRBD1 covers 8 bases. This CDR3 is built from 14 residues. Losses at the gene ends were 10 bases for V and 5 bases for J; bases not matched to a gene: 13. The germline CDR1 and CDR2 sequences are MNHEY and SMNVEV (reference sequence). In nucleotides, the CDR3 is TGTGCCACCTCATCGGACAGGGCTCTCAACGAGCAGTACTTC. Translating it yields CATSSDRALNEQYF.